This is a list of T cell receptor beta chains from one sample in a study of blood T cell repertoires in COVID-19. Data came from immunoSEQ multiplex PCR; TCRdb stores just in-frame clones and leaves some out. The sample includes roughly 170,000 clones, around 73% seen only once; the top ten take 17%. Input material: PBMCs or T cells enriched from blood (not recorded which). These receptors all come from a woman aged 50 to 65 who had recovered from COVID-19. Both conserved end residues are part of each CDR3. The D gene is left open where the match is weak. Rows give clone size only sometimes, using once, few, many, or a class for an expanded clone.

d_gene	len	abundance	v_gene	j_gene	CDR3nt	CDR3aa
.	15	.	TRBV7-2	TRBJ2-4	TGTGCCAGCAGCTTAGGTCGAGAGGCCCTAAACATTCAGTACTTC	CASSLGREALNIQYF
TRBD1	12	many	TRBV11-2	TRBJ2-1	TGTGCCAGCAGCTACAGGGGGCATGAGCAGTTCTTC	CASSYRGHEQFF
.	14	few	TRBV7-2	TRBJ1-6	TGTGCCAGTCTCCCGTCCTCCTATAATTCACCCCTCCACTTT	CASLPSSYNSPLHF
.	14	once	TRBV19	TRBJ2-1	TGTGCCAGTAGTCTTACTACTACCACGGGTGAGCAGTTCTTC	CASSLTTTTGEQFF
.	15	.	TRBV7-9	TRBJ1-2	TGTGCCAGCAGCTTAGGATTGGGGGGGCAGAATGGCTACACCTTC	CASSLGLGGQNGYTF
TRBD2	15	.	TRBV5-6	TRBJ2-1	TGTGCCAGCAGCTTGGGTCTAGCGGGAGTGAGGGAGCAGTTCTTC	CASSLGLAGVREQFF
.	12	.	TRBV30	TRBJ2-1	TGTGCCTGGAGCCCTGTAGTGGGGCAGCAGTTCTTC	CAWSPVVGQQFF
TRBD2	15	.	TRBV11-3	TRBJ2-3	TGTGCCAGCAGCCATAGCGGGAGAGGCACAGATACGCAGTATTTT	CASSHSGRGTDTQYF
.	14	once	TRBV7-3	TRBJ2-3	TGTGCCAGCAGCTTAGTTGCGAACACAGATACGCAGTATTTT	CASSLVANTDTQYF
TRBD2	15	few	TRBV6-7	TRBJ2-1	TGTGCCAGCAGTTATACCGGGACTAGTCGCAATGAGCAGTTCTTC	CASSYTGTSRNEQFF
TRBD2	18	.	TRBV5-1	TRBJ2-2	TGCGCCAGCAGCTTGTCAGGGCTAGCGGTGACTAACACCGGGGAGCTGTTTTTT	CASSLSGLAVTNTGELFF
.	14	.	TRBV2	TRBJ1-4	TGTGCCAGCACGTCGACAGCATTTAATGAAAAACTGTTTTTT	CASTSTAFNEKLFF
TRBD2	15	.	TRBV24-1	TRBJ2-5	TGTGCCACCAGTGACCGCGGACTAGCGGGAGAGACCCAGTACTTC	CATSDRGLAGETQYF
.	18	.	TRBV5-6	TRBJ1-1	TGTGCCAGCAGCCACACAGGGAAGGGGCGATTTATGAACACTGAAGCTTTCTTT	CASSHTGKGRFMNTEAFF
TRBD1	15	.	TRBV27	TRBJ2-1	TGTGCCAGCAAACAAGACGGGACAGGGGACAATGAGCAGTTCTTC	CASKQDGTGDNEQFF
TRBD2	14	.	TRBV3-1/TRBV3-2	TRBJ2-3	TGTGCCAGCCGGCTAGCGGGAGCACCAGATACGCAGTATTTT	CASRLAGAPDTQYF
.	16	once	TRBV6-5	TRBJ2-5	TGTGCCAGCAGTTACTCTCTGGGCCTCACAAGGGAGACCCAGTACTTC	CASSYSLGLTRETQYF
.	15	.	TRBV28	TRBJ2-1	TGTGCCAGCAGTCTATTCGGACTCCCATACAATGAGCAGTTCTTC	CASSLFGLPYNEQFF
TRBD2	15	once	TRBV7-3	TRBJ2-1	TGTGCCAGCAGCCCGACTAGCGGGAATTACAATGAGCAGTTCTTC	CASSPTSGNYNEQFF
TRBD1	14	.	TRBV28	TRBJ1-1	TGTGCCAGCAGTTTCCCTACAGGGGGCACTGAAGCTTTCTTT	CASSFPTGGTEAFF
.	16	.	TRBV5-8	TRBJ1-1	TGTGCCAGCAGCAGAACAACGGGACATTTGAACACTGAAGCTTTCTTT	CASSRTTGHLNTEAFF
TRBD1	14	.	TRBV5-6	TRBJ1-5	TGTGCCAGCAGCTTCGGGACAGGGGATCAGCCCCAGCATTTT	CASSFGTGDQPQHF
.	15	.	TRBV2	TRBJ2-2	TGTGCCAGCAGTCTACGACAGGCCTCAGCTGGGGAGCTGTTTTTT	CASSLRQASAGELFF
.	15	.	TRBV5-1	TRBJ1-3	TGCGCCAGCGCCGACGTAGCTAACTCTGGAAACACCATATATTTT	CASADVANSGNTIYF
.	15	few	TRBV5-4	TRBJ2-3	TGTGCCAGCAGCTTGGAGGCAACCGGGGCAGATACGCAGTATTTT	CASSLEATGADTQYF
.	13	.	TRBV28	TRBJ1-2	TGTGCCAGCAGTTTAACACAGGGCTATGGCTACACCTTC	CASSLTQGYGYTF
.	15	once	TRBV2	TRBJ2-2	TGTGCCAGCAGTGAAGCGGGAAGGGAGACCGGGGAGCTGTTTTTT	CASSEAGRETGELFF
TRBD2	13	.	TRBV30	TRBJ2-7	TGTGCCTCGGATAGCGGGTCTACCTACGAGCAGTACTTC	CASDSGSTYEQYF
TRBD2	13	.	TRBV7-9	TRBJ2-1	TGTGCCAGCAGCCTTACTAGCGTCAATGAGCAGTTCTTC	CASSLTSVNEQFF
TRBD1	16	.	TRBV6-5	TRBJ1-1	TGTGCCAGCAGTTACCTTTCAGGGGGAAGGAACACTGAAGCTTTCTTT	CASSYLSGGRNTEAFF
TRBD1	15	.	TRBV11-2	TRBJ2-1	TGTGCCAGCAGCCCGGGGACAGGGGGATACAATGAGCAGTTCTTC	CASSPGTGGYNEQFF
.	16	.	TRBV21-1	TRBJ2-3	TGTGCCAGCAGTAAGACCGGGACAGGGGAAACAGATACGCAGTATTTT	CASSKTGTGETDTQYF
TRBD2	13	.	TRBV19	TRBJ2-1	TGTGCCAGTAGTACGGGAGGCCCGGGAGAGCAGTTCTTC	CASSTGGPGEQFF
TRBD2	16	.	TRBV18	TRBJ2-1	TGTGCCAGCTCAGCACTACTAGCGGGAGGATCCGGTGAGCAGTTCTTC	CASSALLAGGSGEQFF
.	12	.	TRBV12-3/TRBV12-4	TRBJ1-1	TGTGCCAGCAGTTTAAGTAGCCGCGGAGCTTTCTTT	CASSLSSRGAFF
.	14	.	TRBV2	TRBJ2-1	TGTGCCAGCAGTGCGCAGAACGCTGGCAATGAGCAGTTCTTC	CASSAQNAGNEQFF
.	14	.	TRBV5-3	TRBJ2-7	TGTGCCAGAAGCTTGATACTAGCAGACTACGAGCAGTACTTC	CARSLILADYEQYF
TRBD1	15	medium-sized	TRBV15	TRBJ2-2	TGTGCCACCAGCAGAGGGGACAGGGACACCGGGGAGCTGTTTTTT	CATSRGDRDTGELFF
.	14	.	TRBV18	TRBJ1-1	TGTGCCAGCTCACCAAGTACGCAGGGAACTGAAGCTTTCTTT	CASSPSTQGTEAFF
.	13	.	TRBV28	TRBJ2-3	TGTGCCAGCAGTTTTGGGGATAGGGGTACGCAGTATTTT	CASSFGDRGTQYF
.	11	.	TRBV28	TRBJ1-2	TGTGCCAGCAGTAGCGATTGGGGCTACACCTTC	CASSSDWGYTF
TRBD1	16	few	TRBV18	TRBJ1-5	TGTGCCAGCTCACCCGAAAATGGACAGGGGGCAGGGCCCCAGCATTTT	CASSPENGQGAGPQHF
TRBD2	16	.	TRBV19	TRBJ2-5	TGTGCCAGTAGTACGAGAAAACTAGCGGGGCAAGAGACCCAGTACTTC	CASSTRKLAGQETQYF